This passage covers 12 T cell receptor beta chains from one sample sequenced in a study of blood T cell repertoires in COVID-19. Assay used: immunoSEQ multiplex PCR; TCRdb lists only in-frame clones, some missing. The repertoire holds about 110,000 clones, with roughly 79% as singletons. The specimen was peripheral blood. These receptors were obtained from a woman in her 70s with acute or convalescent COVID-19.

This clone came up once. The chain links TRBV14 to TRBJ1-3; no definite D call. The V gene's germline CDR1 is SGHDN and CDR2 FVKESK. The length of the CDR3 is 15 residues. Trimming pared 4 bases from V and 0 bases from J, leaving 10 bases between. CDR3 nucleotide sequence: TGTGCCAGCAGCCCGGGGTATTACTCTGGAAACACCATATATTTT. Translating it yields CASSPGYYSGNTIYF.

As DNA, the CDR3 is TGTGCCAGCTTGCGGACAGGGAGCCACTACGAGCAGTACTTC. Translated, it gives CASLRTGSHYEQYF. The V call is TRBV5-6, the J call TRBJ2-7, with 8 bases identical to TRBD1. The CDR3 is 14 amino acids. CDR1 and CDR2 from the germline V gene are SGHDT and YYEEEE. With V trimmed by 7 bases and J by 3 bases, 9 bases remained unmatched. Full variable domain (missing parts from reference TRBV5-6 and TRBJ2-7): DAGVTQSPTHLIKTRGQQVTLRCSPKSGHDTVSWYQQALGQGPQFIFQYYEEEERQRGNFPDRFSGHQFPNYSSELNVNALLLGDSALYLCASLRTGSHYEQYFGPGTRLTVT.

The chain couples TRBV19 to TRBJ1-2; possible D gene TRBD1, 5 bases. Trimming stripped 3 bases from V and 5 bases from J, with 13 bases between. This CDR3 is 14 amino acids long. Germline values: CDR1 LNHDA, CDR2 SQIVND (reference sequence). For the CDR3, the DNA is TGTGCCAGTAGTATCCCCCAGGGAGGATATGGCTACACCTTC. Translating it yields CASSIPQGGYGYTF.

This chain connects TRBV4-3 to TRBJ2-1; a possible D gene is TRBD1 (6 bases). CDR3 size: 15 residues. V was shortened by 0 bases and J by 8 bases, with 14 bases between the two germline ends. Germline values: CDR1 LGHNA, CDR2 YSLEER. CDR3 in DNA: TGCGCCAGCAGCCAAGATGGGGGAGAGGGGGATGAGCAGTTCTTC. The encoded protein is CASSQDGGEGDEQFF.

Written as DNA, the CDR3 is TGCGCCAGCAGCCCACTAGGGACTAGCGGGACACGGGGAAAATACGAGCAGTACTTC. It codes for CASSPLGTSGTRGKYEQYF. The chain uses TRBV4-1 and TRBJ2-7; TRBD2 matches 13 bases. Germline V gene sequence: CDR1 MGHRA, CDR2 YSYEKL. The V segment lost 4 bases and the J segment 4 bases; nucleotides outside the gene matches: 16. The length of the CDR3 is 19 residues.

This sequence joins TRBV28 and TRBJ1-5; a weak D match, TRBD1 (5 bases). The CDR3 consists of 14 residues. The V gene's germline CDR1 is MDHEN and CDR2 SYDVKM. V was pared by 5 bases and J by 6 bases, with 14 bases between. The CDR3 loop is CASSPSRDFQPQHF. CDR3 in DNA: TGTGCCAGCAGTCCCTCCAGGGACTTTCAGCCCCAGCATTTT. Variable domain in full (rest from reference TRBV28 and TRBJ1-5): DVKVTQSSRYLVKRTGEKVFLECVQDMDHENMFWYRQDPGLGLRLIYFSYDVKMKEKGDIPEGYSVSREKKERFSLILESASTNQTSMYLCASSPSRDFQPQHFGDGTRLSIL.

The chain is built from TRBV19 and TRBJ1-1; tentatively, D is TRBD1 (5 bases). The CDR3 length is 15 residues. Trimming took off 7 bases at V and 2 bases at J, with 17 bases between the two ends. Germline V gene sequence: CDR1 LNHDA, CDR2 SQIVND (reference sequence). The CDR3 loop is CASIPRRGYNTEAFF. As DNA, the CDR3 is TGTGCCAGTATTCCAAGGCGGGGGTATAACACTGAAGCTTTCTTT.

This clone was recorded once. V usage is TRBV4-1 and J usage is TRBJ2-1, with 10 bases fitting TRBD2. After removal of 1 base from V and 11 bases from J, the junction contained 14 bases not matched to a gene. The germline V gene encodes CDR1 MGHRA and CDR2 YSYEKL. This CDR3 comprises 17 residues. CDR3: CASSQARGGLAIRQQFF. CDR3 DNA: TGCGCCAGCAGCCAAGCCAGAGGGGGACTAGCGATTCGCCAGCAGTTCTTC.

V is TRBV5-4 and J is TRBJ2-5, with D possibly being TRBD2 (6 bases). Germline CDR1 and CDR2: SGHNT and YYREEE (reference sequence). The V and J ends lost 1 base and 1 base respectively, with 11 bases between them. The CDR3 is made up of 15 amino acids. The CDR3 loop is CASSLRRDFQETQYF. CDR3 nucleotides: TGTGCCAGCAGCTTGCGGCGGGACTTCCAAGAGACCCAGTACTTC. Filled out from reference TRBV5-4 and TRBJ2-5, the complete variable domain reads ETGVTQSPTHLIKTRGQQVTLRCSSQSGHNTVSWYQQALGQGPQFIFQYYREEENGRGNFPPRFSGLQFPNYSSELNVNALELDDSALYLCASSLRRDFQETQYFGPGTRLLVL.

The J gene is TRBJ1-1, the V gene TRBV19, with a tentative D call TRBD1 (6 bases). The CDR3 loop spans 14 amino acids. Germline V gives CDR1 LNHDA, CDR2 SQIVND (reference sequence). The V end lost 4 bases, the J end lost 0 bases, and 9 bases lay between the germline ends. In DNA form, the CDR3 reads TGTGCCAGTAGTAATGACAGGTTGAACACTGAAGCTTTCTTT. Residues: CASSNDRLNTEAFF.

This clone was seen only a few times. The chain links TRBV27 to TRBJ1-2, with D possibly TRBD1 on 5 matching bases. V lost 3 bases and J lost 3, with 11 bases in between. The germline CDR1 and CDR2 sequences are MNHEY and SMNVEV (reference sequence). CDR3 size: 14 residues. The CDR3 here is CASSFAPGDYGYTF. CDR3 nucleotide sequence: TGTGCCAGCAGTTTTGCCCCGGGGGACTATGGCTACACCTTC.

The genes are TRBV28 and TRBJ1-3; the D is unclear. CDR3 size: 14 residues. V was clipped by 5 bases and J by 0 bases, with 8 bases between them. Germline lookup yields CDR1 MDHEN and CDR2 SYDVKM. CDR3 coding DNA: TGTGCCAGCAGTCCGTTCCGCTCTGGAAACACCATATATTTT. Translated: CASSPFRSGNTIYF.